Below are 29 T cell receptor beta chains sequenced from a single sample in a study of blood T cells in healthy people across ages. Using a J-beta primer mix together with a sample-barcoded 5' primer, a second PCR was run for about 7 to 12 cycles. TCRdb redid the calling of the 5' RACE reads with MiXCR, one entry per CDR3 protein. The sample shows 1.5 million to 1.9 million distinct CDR3 sequences, approximately 42% of them seen only once. What was sequenced was blood. All receptors derive from a woman younger than 30 in good health.

This clonotype was observed a few times. V is TRBV6-5 and J is TRBJ1-1; a weak D match, TRBD1 (5 bases). V lost 2 bases and J 2 bases, leaving 9 bases between the germline ends. This CDR3 has 14 residues. Germline CDR1 MNHEY, CDR2 SVGAGI. The CDR3, as DNA: TGTGCCAGCAGTTACCGGGGCTTAAACACTGAAGCTTTCTTT. This encodes CASSYRGLNTEAFF.

This sequence joins TRBV10-1 and TRBJ2-2; 7 bases map to TRBD2. V shed 3 bases, J shed 6 bases, and the junction held 4 bases outside the gene matches. The CDR3 is 14 residues long. Germline V gene data show CDR1 as WNHNN and CDR2 as SYGVQD (reference sequence). The CDR3 reads CASSELATAGELFF. CDR3 sequence (DNA): TGCGCCAGCAGTGAACTAGCGACGGCCGGGGAGCTGTTTTTT.

The gene calls are TRBV7-2 and TRBJ1-5; D remains ambiguous. CDR3 size: 17 residues. The germline V gene encodes CDR1 SGHTA and CDR2 FQGNSA. Trimming removed 1 base from V and 3 bases from J, with 16 bases in between. Here the CDR3 reads CASSLGVNRALNQPQHF. In DNA, the CDR3 is TGTGCCAGCAGCTTAGGAGTCAACCGGGCCCTCAATCAGCCCCAGCATTTT.

The rearrangement joins TRBV9 to TRBJ1-2, with D tentatively TRBD1 (5 bases). Trimming cost V 3 bases and J 1 base, with 16 bases left between them. The CDR3 is 16 residues long. Germline CDR1 is SGDLS and CDR2 is YYNGEE. The CDR3 DNA sequence: TGTGCCAGCAGCGCGCCGTCCGGGACTGTTAACTATGGCTACACCTTC. Amino acid sequence: CASSAPSGTVNYGYTF.

DNA for the CDR3: TGTGCCAGCAGTTACGCAGGTTGGGGGCAGCCCCAGCATTTT. Its protein is CASSYAGWGQPQHF. The V call is TRBV6-6, the J call TRBJ1-5, with D possibly being TRBD1 (5 bases). V shed 2 bases and J shed 7 bases, with 12 bases lying between them. Germline V CDR1 and CDR2: MNHNY, SVGAGI (reference sequence). The CDR3 consists of 14 residues.

This clonotype was observed a handful of times. This chain joins TRBV6-6 and TRBJ2-2; 7 bases map to TRBD2. V was clipped by 2 bases and J by 2 bases; unmatched bases: 5. The CDR3 totals 16 residues. CDR1 MNHNY and CDR2 SVGAGI come from the germline V gene (reference sequence). This chain's CDR3 is CASSYPLARNTGELFF. The CDR3 nucleotides read TGTGCCAGCAGTTACCCACTAGCGAGAAACACCGGGGAGCTGTTTTTT.

The chain employs TRBV2 and TRBJ2-7, with TRBD1 identical over 7 bases. This CDR3 is 15 amino acids long. J gave up 3 bases and V 6 bases, and 11 bases lay outside the gene matches. Germline-derived CDR1 and CDR2 are SNHLY and FYNNEI. CDR3 DNA: TGTGCCAGCAGCTCCCCGGGACAGACTCTCTACGAGCAGTACTTC. Translated, it gives CASSSPGQTLYEQYF.

A few counts support this clonotype. The CDR3 nucleotides read TGCGCCAGCAGCCAAGAGAGTACAACGGCGGGGAACACAGATACGCAGTATTTT. Amino acids: CASSQESTTAGNTDTQYF. This chain connects TRBV4-3 to TRBJ2-3; possible D gene TRBD2, 6 bases. This CDR3 region has 18 residues. Trimming pared 0 bases from V and 2 bases from J, leaving 18 bases between. The germline CDR1 and CDR2 sequences are LGHNA and YSLEER.

V usage is TRBV7-9 and J usage is TRBJ1-2, with 9 bases aligning to TRBD1. The V segment lost 6 bases and the J segment 4 bases; nucleotides outside the gene matches: 9. Germline V gene data show CDR1 as SEHNR and CDR2 as FQNEAQ (reference sequence). This CDR3 contains 15 residues. For the CDR3, the DNA is TGTGCCAGCAGTAAACAGGGGGCTGATGCCTATGGCTACACCTTC. Its translation is CASSKQGADAYGYTF.

The chain uses TRBV4-3 and TRBJ2-1, with D possibly matching TRBD2 (7 bases). CDR3 length: 16 amino acids. Germline CDR1 and CDR2: LGHNA and YSLEER. The ends were cut back, 1 base at V and 7 bases at J, with 17 bases in the middle. The CDR3 nucleotides are TGCGCCAGCAGCCAAGTAGAGGGGGGAGGGCCGAATGAGCAGTTCTTC. It yields the protein CASSQVEGGGPNEQFF.

The V and J genes are TRBV10-3 and TRBJ1-5; D remains unclear. CDR1 and CDR2 from the germline V gene are ENHRY and SYGVKD. The V gene lost 10 bases and the J gene lost 3 bases, with 16 bases spanning the gap. The CDR3 length is 14 residues. The CDR3 loop is CASKGPGSNQPQHF. DNA for the CDR3: TGTGCCAGCAAAGGACCAGGCTCCAATCAGCCCCAGCATTTT.

The chain is built from TRBV7-2 and TRBJ2-1, with TRBD2 matching 11 bases. With V trimmed by 4 bases and J by 8 bases, 10 bases remained unmatched. Germline V gene data show CDR1 as SGHTA and CDR2 as FQGNSA. This CDR3 has 16 residues. CDR3 in DNA: TGTGCCAGCAGCTCCCGTCTAGCGGGGGGACGTGATGAGCAGTTCTTC. This translates into CASSSRLAGGRDEQFF. The variable domain in full, with the rest retrieved from reference TRBV7-2 and TRBJ2-1, is GAGVSQSPSNKVTEKGKDVELRCDPISGHTALYWYRQSLGQGLEFLIYFQGNSAPDKSGLPSDRFSAERTGGSVSTLTIQRTQQEDSAVYLCASSSRLAGGRDEQFFGPGTRLTVL.

This chain links TRBV16 with TRBJ1-4; 7 bases match TRBD1. Trimming at V came to 2 bases and at J to 8 bases, leaving 11 bases not matched to a gene. The germline gives CDR1 KGHSY, CDR2 FQNENV. The CDR3 loop spans 16 amino acids. The CDR3 sequence is CASSQISTGNDEKLFF. In nucleotides, the CDR3 is TGTGCCAGCAGCCAAATATCGACAGGGAACGACGAAAAACTGTTTTTT.

This clonotype was found a few times. The J gene is TRBJ2-5, the V gene TRBV20-1; 12 bases are a match to TRBD1. The CDR3 loop spans 14 amino acids. Germline CDR1 DFQATT, CDR2 SNEGSKA (reference sequence). Trimming took 4 bases from V and 3 from J; bases not matched to a gene: 3. CDR3 DNA sequence: TGCAGTGCTACGGGACAGGGGGCTAAAGAGACCCAGTACTTC. Residues: CSATGQGAKETQYF.

A few counts support this clonotype. V and J are TRBV2 and TRBJ2-1, with D possibly being TRBD1 or TRBD2 (5 bases each). CDR1 and CDR2 (germline): SNHLY, FYNNEI. CDR3 size: 15 residues. V dropped 9 bases and J dropped 2 bases, with 17 bases sitting between them. CDR3 sequence (DNA): TGTGCCAGTTCCAGTTGGGACCCAGCCTACAATGAGCAGTTCTTC. This codes for CASSSWDPAYNEQFF.

The chain joins TRBV4-1 to TRBJ2-7; TRBD2 matches at 7 bases. Germline CDR1 MGHRA, CDR2 YSYEKL. The CDR3 has 18 amino acids. V dropped 0 bases and J dropped 0; count of bases not matched to a gene: 11. In DNA, the CDR3 is TGCGCCAGCAGCCAAGATCTCCCGAGCGGGGCGAGCTCCTACGAGCAGTACTTC. This sequence encodes CASSQDLPSGASSYEQYF.

The table lists this clonotype with a few counts. This chain uses TRBV9 with TRBJ1-2; D gene ambiguous. Germline V gene data show CDR1 as SGDLS and CDR2 as YYNGEE. CDR3 length: 11 amino acids. V was shortened by 4 bases and J by 8 bases, with 9 bases between the two germline ends. As DNA, the CDR3 is TGTGCCAGCAGCTCAAGCATCGGCTACACCTTC. It encodes CASSSSIGYTF.

With regard to this clonotype: With a much larger clone just one base away, this may be a read error. The J gene is TRBJ1-2, the V gene TRBV12-3 or TRBV12-4; D uncertain. The CDR3 runs to 13 residues. Trimming cost V 3 bases and J 6 bases, with 11 bases left between them. DNA of the CDR3: TGTGCCAGCAGTTTTATCCAAACGGATGGCTACACCTTC. As protein: CASSFIQTDGYTF.

The V and J genes are TRBV20-1 and TRBJ1-5; D perhaps matches TRBD1 (6 bases). The CDR3 loop spans 12 amino acids. From germline, CDR1 is DFQATT and CDR2 SNEGSKA (reference sequence). The CDR3 protein is CRAGTLDQPQHF. CDR3 nucleotide sequence: TGCAGGGCCGGGACATTGGATCAGCCCCAGCATTTT.

The rearrangement uses TRBV20-1 and TRBJ2-4; TRBD2 matches at 8 bases. The J call may be in error: the DNA end matches TRBJ2-5 better. The CDR3 is made up of 15 amino acids. The germline V gene has CDR1 DFQATT and CDR2 SNEGSKA (reference sequence). CDR3 DNA: TGCAGTGCTAGGGATCTTGGACTAGCTAGAGAGACCCAGTACTTC. Its translation is CSARDLGLARETQYF.

V gene TRBV5-1 combines with J gene TRBJ2-2; D is possibly TRBD2 (6 bases). The V and J ends lost 2 bases and 5 bases respectively, with 13 bases between them. The CDR3 covers 15 residues. Germline CDR1 reads SGHRS; CDR2 reads YFSETQ. The CDR3 DNA reads as TGCGCCAGCAGCTTCGGAGGTGGGGGGACCGGGGAGCTGTTTTTT. This codes for CASSFGGGGTGELFF.

A note on this clonotype: One base away lies a much larger clone, so this may be a sequencing read error. This chain uses TRBV12-3 or TRBV12-4 with TRBJ2-1, with D maybe TRBD2 (6 bases). The CDR3 is 14 amino acids. This chain's CDR3 is CANSETGTSNEQFF. CDR3 nucleotides: TGTGCCAACAGTGAGACCGGGACTTCCAATGAGCAGTTCTTC.

The V call is TRBV15, the J call TRBJ2-3, with 8 bases fitting TRBD2. The J segment lost 7 bases and the V segment lost 8 bases, leaving 8 bases of the junction unmatched. Germline-derived CDR1 and CDR2 are LNHNV and YYDKDF (reference sequence). This CDR3 is 13 amino acids long. This CDR3 is CATQTSEVNTQYF. CDR3 sequence (DNA): TGTGCCACCCAGACTAGCGAGGTGAATACGCAGTATTTT.

This clonotype came up once. This chain connects TRBV12-3 or TRBV12-4 to TRBJ1-1; D is uncertain. V dropped 6 bases and J dropped 3 bases, with 8 bases sitting between them. The CDR3 extends over 12 amino acids. This chain's CDR3 is CASRARYTEAFF. DNA of the CDR3: TGTGCCAGCAGAGCACGGTACACTGAAGCTTTCTTT.

The chain recombines TRBV5-1 with TRBJ2-7; possibly TRBD1 or TRBD2 for D (5 bases each). The germline V gene has CDR1 SGHRS and CDR2 YFSETQ. The CDR3 has 14 residues. The V gene lost 4 bases and the J gene lost 1 base, with 12 bases spanning the gap. In DNA form, the CDR3 reads TGCGCCAGCAGCGGAGGTTCAGGGTCCTACGAGCAGTACTTC. Protein: CASSGGSGSYEQYF.

A few counts support this clonotype. The germline gene is not matched at one end of the junction; a read error may be the cause. The chain uses TRBV29-1 and TRBJ2-1; D is possibly TRBD1 or TRBD2 (5 bases each). The CDR3 length is 10 residues. Germline V CDR1 and CDR2: SQVTM, ANQGSEA. CDR3 coding DNA: TGCAACGTTGAAGAGGGACAGCAGTTCTTC. This sequence encodes CNVEEGQQFF.

V usage is TRBV3-1 and J usage is TRBJ2-1, with 7 bases identical to TRBD1. V trimming: 3 bases; J trimming: 5 bases; junction bases outside the gene matches: 4. Germline CDR1 LGHDT, CDR2 YNNKEL (reference sequence). The CDR3 covers 14 residues. The CDR3 here is CASSHVDRDNEQFF. In DNA form, the CDR3 reads TGTGCCAGCAGCCACGTCGACAGGGACAATGAGCAGTTCTTC.

This clonotype has more than one count but fewer than ten. J is TRBJ2-1 and V is TRBV6-2 or TRBV6-3; a weak D match, TRBD2 (5 bases). The J call may be wrong; the DNA end is better matched by TRBJ2-7. Per the germline V gene, CDR1 is MNHEY and CDR2 is SVGEGT. The CDR3 contains 17 residues. In DNA form, the CDR3 reads TGTGCCAGCAGTTTGGACTCGTTTCTGAGCTCCTACAATGAGCAGTACTTC. The encoded protein is CASSLDSFLSSYNEQYF.

A word on this clonotype: At one of its ends the junction is not consistent with the germline gene, which may arise from a read error. J is TRBJ2-3 and V is TRBV20-1; TRBD1 might be the D (5 bases). The germline V gene has CDR1 DFQATT and CDR2 SNEGSKA (reference sequence). This CDR3 is 13 amino acids long. The CDR3 DNA follows: TGCAGTGCTAGAGATTCAGAGACAGATACGCGGTATTTT. This sequence encodes CSARDSETDTRYF.